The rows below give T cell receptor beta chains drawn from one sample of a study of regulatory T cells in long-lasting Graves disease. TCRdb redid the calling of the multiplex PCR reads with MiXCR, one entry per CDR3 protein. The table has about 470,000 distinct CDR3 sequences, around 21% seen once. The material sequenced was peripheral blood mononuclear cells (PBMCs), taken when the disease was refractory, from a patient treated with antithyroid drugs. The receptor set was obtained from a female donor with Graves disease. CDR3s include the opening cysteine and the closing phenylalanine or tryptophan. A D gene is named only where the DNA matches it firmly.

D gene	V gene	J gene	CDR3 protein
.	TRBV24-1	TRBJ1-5	CATSEFPGWNQPQHF
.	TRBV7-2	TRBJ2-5	CASSLGTFQETQYF
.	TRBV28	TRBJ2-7	CASSLAAGINPEQYF
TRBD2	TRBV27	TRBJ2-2	CTSSTPSGNIGELFF
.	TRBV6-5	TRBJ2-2	CASSYFWLAQNTGELFF
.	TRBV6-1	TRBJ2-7	CASTSLTESYEQYF
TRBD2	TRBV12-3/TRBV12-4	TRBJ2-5	CASVGLAGGRETQYF
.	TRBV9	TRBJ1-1	CASSVGTGRNTEAFF
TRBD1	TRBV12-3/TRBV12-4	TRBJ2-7	CASTGRGQGVEQYF
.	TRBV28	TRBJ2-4	CASSFIYPVAKNIQYF
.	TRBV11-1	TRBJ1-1	CASSPTVSQGTEAFF
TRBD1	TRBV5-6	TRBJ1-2	CASSLARTGHYTF
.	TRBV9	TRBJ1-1	CASSVSGGKNTEAFF
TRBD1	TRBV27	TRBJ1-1	CASTILQGRNTEAFF
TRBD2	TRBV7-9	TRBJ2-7	CASSLPKTSGSYEQYF
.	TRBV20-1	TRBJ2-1	CSARFLGRAVRNEQFF
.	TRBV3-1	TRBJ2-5	CASSQGPSVLAETQYF
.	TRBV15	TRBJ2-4	CATSTLNMGTNIQYF
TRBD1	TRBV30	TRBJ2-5	CAWSVLQGAAETQYF
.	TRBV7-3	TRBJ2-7	CASSSGPRREQYF
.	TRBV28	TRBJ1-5	CASTTSSRIRPQHF
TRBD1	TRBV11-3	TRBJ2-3	CASSPRIRGTDTQYF
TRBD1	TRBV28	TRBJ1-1	CASTQMRQGRGTEAFF
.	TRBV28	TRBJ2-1	CASRSSGASYNEQFF
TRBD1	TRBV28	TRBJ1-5	CASSSTWTGEGGNQPQHF
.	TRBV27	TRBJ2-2	CASSFKGGGNTGELFF
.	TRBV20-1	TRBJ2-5	CSARQTAAWETQYF
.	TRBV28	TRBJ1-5	CASSSIPRDQPQHF
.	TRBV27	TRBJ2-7	CASSLWRLASYEQYF
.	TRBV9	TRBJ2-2	CASSVGGSRTGELFF
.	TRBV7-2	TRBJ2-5	CASRLDRQWETQYF
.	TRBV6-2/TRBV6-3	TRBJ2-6	CAGSSSGANVLTF